Sequencing of this TCR beta chain was carried out in a study of patients and donors after allogeneic stem cell transplantation. One entry per CDR3 protein, called by TCRdb with MiXCR from the RT-PCR reads. Of around 70,000 distinct CDR3 sequences in the sample, approximately 25% are singletons; the top ten hold about a quarter. This clonotype was detected once. Sequencing was done on a sample of blood, either unsorted or a sorted T cell fraction (not recorded which). This receptor was taken from a human donor who was either an allogeneic HSCT recipient or a stem cell or donor lymphocyte infusion donor (not recorded which). It is not recorded whose cells these are; they may come from a transplant donor.

The CDR3 protein is CAVRQGSSYEQYF. The CDR3 nucleotides are TGTGCCGTACGACAGGGGTCCTCCTACGAGCAGTACTTC. The chain carries TRBV10-3 and TRBJ2-7, with TRBD1 matching 8 bases. The ends lost 11 bases at V and 0 bases at J; junction bases unmatched: 6. This CDR3 region has 13 residues. Germline V CDR1 and CDR2: ENHRY, SYGVKD.